This T cell receptor (beta chain) is from a study of cytomegalovirus exposure and HLA in healthy donors. Trimming pared 5 bases from V and 4 bases from J, leaving 17 bases between. Germline loops: CDR1 SGHAT, CDR2 FQNNGV. The CDR3 runs 16 residues. Amplification used 60 Vbeta primers and 13 Jbeta primers. The repertoire was sequenced with immunoSEQ multiplex PCR; TCRdb's copy has only in-frame clones and lacks some. The repertoire holds 55,000 or so clones, with 70% to 80% as singletons. Source material: PBMCs. The sequence was obtained from a female donor in good health and CMV-seronegative. The chain has TRBV11-2 and TRBJ2-2; possibly TRBD2 for D (5 bases). In DNA, the CDR3 is TGTGCCAGCAGCCCGAGGGCAACTAGAGGCACCGGGGAGCTGTTTTTT. Its translation: CASSPRATRGTGELFF.